One sample yielded the 10 T cell receptor beta chains listed below, sequenced in a study of cytomegalovirus exposure and HLA in healthy donors. TCRdb's copy holds only in-frame clones and misses some; the assay was immunoSEQ multiplex PCR. The repertoire has 100,000 to 120,000 clones, more than 70% of them found once; the top ten carry 1.5% to 2%. The material sequenced was PBMCs. The source of these receptors is a woman between 18 and 30 years old in good health and CMV-seronegative.

The chain has TRBV4-3 and TRBJ1-2; no clear D gene. Germline V gene lookup returns CDR1 LGHNA and CDR2 YSLEER. The CDR3 loop spans 15 amino acids. V was shortened by 0 bases and J by 3 bases, with 11 bases between the two germline ends. CDR3 sequence (DNA): TGCGCCAGCAGCCAAGATTGGGAGCGCGACTATGGCTACACCTTC. It translates to CASSQDWERDYGYTF.

In this sample, this clone turned up once. The V and J genes are TRBV19 and TRBJ2-7; D may be TRBD2 (6 bases). This CDR3 has 13 amino acids. With 1 base removed from V and 6 bases from J, the gap between germline ends came to 10 bases. In germline, CDR1 is LNHDA, CDR2 SQIVND (reference sequence). The CDR3 nucleotides are TGTGCCAGTAGTATAGCTTCCGGGGGCGAGCAGTACTTC. This codes for CASSIASGGEQYF.

This clone was seen once. V is TRBV11-1 and J is TRBJ1-1, with D maybe TRBD1 (5 bases). Trimming removed 2 bases at V and 6 bases at J, with 13 bases between. The CDR3 extends over 14 amino acids. The germline V gene has CDR1 SGHAT and CDR2 FQDESV (reference sequence). The chain's CDR3 is CASSLPRGRAEAFF. The CDR3 DNA is TGTGCCAGCAGCTTACCTCGGGGGAGGGCTGAAGCTTTCTTT.

The genes are TRBV15 and TRBJ2-1; the match to TRBD2 covers 8 bases. The ends lost 6 bases at V and 4 bases at J; junction bases unmatched: 14. Per the germline V gene, CDR1 is LNHNV and CDR2 is YYDKDF (reference sequence). CDR3 length: 17 amino acids. The CDR3 sequence: CATRPPHREGIYNEQFF. CDR3 DNA sequence: TGTGCCACCAGACCTCCCCACCGGGAGGGAATATACAATGAGCAGTTCTTC.

This clone has more than one count but fewer than ten. The chain is built from TRBV5-1 and TRBJ2-2; D perhaps matches TRBD1 (5 bases). Germline CDR1 is SGHRS and CDR2 is YFSETQ. This CDR3 is built from 16 residues. V lost 0 bases, J lost 4 bases, and 13 bases lay in between. CDR3 coding DNA: TGCGCCAGCAGCTTGGAGGGCCAGGGAACCACCGGGGAGCTGTTTTTT. It codes for CASSLEGQGTTGELFF.

V and J are TRBV10-2 and TRBJ1-4; unclear D gene. The ends were cut back, 9 bases at V and 4 bases at J, with 15 bases in the middle. The CDR3 is 14 amino acids. Germline V CDR1 and CDR2: WSHSY, SAAADI. In nucleotides, the CDR3 is TGCGCCAGTAGAGGAGGGTTTCTTAATGAAAAACTGTTTTTT. This codes for CASRGGFLNEKLFF.

This chain connects TRBV4-1 to TRBJ1-1; 8 bases line up with TRBD1. Trimming cost V 1 base and J 1 base; bases outside gene matches: 2. The CDR3 covers 15 residues. From germline, CDR1 is MGHRA and CDR2 YSYEKL. CDR3 bases: TGCGCCAGCAGCCAAGTCGGGACAGGGAACACTGAAGCTTTCTTT. The encoded protein is CASSQVGTGNTEAFF.

The chain carries TRBV7-9 and TRBJ2-7; TRBD2 is a possible D gene (5 bases). The CDR3 consists of 14 residues. Germline V gene sequence: CDR1 SEHNR, CDR2 FQNEAQ (reference sequence). V dropped 4 bases and J dropped 4 bases, with 14 bases sitting between them. The CDR3 sequence is CASSSGILHYEQYF. DNA for the CDR3: TGTGCCAGCAGCTCCGGGATTTTACATTACGAGCAGTACTTC.

The table lists this clone with a count of one. This chain joins TRBV19 and TRBJ2-1, with 12 bases matching TRBD2. Losses at the gene ends were 6 bases for V and 6 bases for J; bases not matched to a gene: 6. The CDR3 runs to 15 residues. Germline CDR1 LNHDA, CDR2 SQIVND (reference sequence). The CDR3 sequence is CASRTSGRDVNEQFF. The CDR3 nucleotides read TGTGCCAGTAGGACTAGCGGGAGAGATGTCAATGAGCAGTTCTTC.

The V and J genes are TRBV28 and TRBJ1-3; D remains unclear. V dropped 4 bases and J dropped 8 bases, with 21 bases sitting between them. Germline V CDR1 and CDR2: MDHEN, SYDVKM. The CDR3 length is 16 residues. The chain's CDR3 is CASSSLDPLEEDTIYF. In DNA form, the CDR3 reads TGTGCCAGCAGTTCGTTGGACCCCTTAGAGGAGGACACCATATATTTT.